These 13 T cell receptor beta chains were sequenced from one sample in a study of regulatory T cells in long-lasting Graves disease. Sequencing libraries for TCR beta were prepared with iRepertoire HTBI primers and Arm-PCR of CDR3 regions. TCRdb processed the multiplex PCR reads anew with MiXCR; each CDR3 protein has one entry. The table has about half a million distinct CDR3 sequences, approximately 23% seen once. Stated time point: persistent/refractory GD, antithyroid drugs over 5 years with positive TRAb. PBMC-derived RNA was used for the TCR library. Material: peripheral blood mononuclear cells (PBMCs), obtained when the disease was refractory, from a patient treated with antithyroid drugs. Source of these receptors: a female donor with Graves disease.

This clonotype was counted a few times. The chain is built from TRBV9 and TRBJ2-5, with 12 bases lining up with TRBD1. CDR1 and CDR2 (germline): SGDLS, YYNGEE. CDR3 length: 20 amino acids. Trimming took 3 bases from V and 0 from J; bases not matched to a gene: 15. DNA of the CDR3: TGTGCCAGCAGCGCCCTTCGTCCCGGGACAGGGGGCAGCTACCAAGAGACCCAGTACTTC. Protein product: CASSALRPGTGGSYQETQYF.

Notes on this clonotype: A much bigger clone sits one base away, suggesting this may be a read error. CDR3 in DNA: TGTGCCAGCAAACTATCTCCGGAGCCCTACGAGCAGTACTTC. Protein sequence: CASKLSPEPYEQYF. The V and J genes are TRBV2 and TRBJ2-7; no reliable D call. The CDR3 runs 14 residues. V was clipped by 7 bases and J by 2 bases, with 15 bases between them. The germline V gene encodes CDR1 SNHLY and CDR2 FYNNEI.

This clonotype was counted at least ten times. V and J are TRBV6-5 and TRBJ2-7; no firm D call. Looked up from germline, CDR1 is MNHEY and CDR2 is SVGAGI. Trimming pared 0 bases from V and 3 bases from J, leaving 12 bases between. This CDR3 contains 15 residues. The CDR3 spells CASSYSKGSGYEQYF. DNA of the CDR3: TGTGCCAGCAGTTACTCGAAAGGGTCCGGCTACGAGCAGTACTTC.

CDR3 nucleotides: TGTGCCAGCAGCCACCACGACCTTCTCTACGAGCAGTACTTC. The encoded protein is CASSHHDLLYEQYF. This chain connects TRBV6-1 to TRBJ2-7; D unclear. Trimming removed 6 bases from V and 3 bases from J, with 15 bases in between. In germline, CDR1 is MNHNS, CDR2 SASEGT. The length of the CDR3 is 14 residues.

This clonotype was seen a few times. The chain is built from TRBV3-1 and TRBJ1-5; TRBD1 matches 7 bases. The CDR3 has 15 residues. V gave up 2 bases and J gave up 4 bases; unmatched junction bases: 5. CDR1 and CDR2 from the germline V gene are LGHDT and YNNKEL (reference sequence). The CDR3 region is CASSQFSGGNQPQHF. The DNA for the CDR3 is TGTGCCAGCAGCCAATTTTCAGGGGGGAATCAGCCCCAGCATTTT. Together with reference TRBV3-1 and TRBJ1-5, the CDR3 gives the full variable domain: DTAVSQTPKYLVTQMGNDKSIKCEQNLGHDTMYWYKQDSKKFLKIMFSYNNKELIINETVPNRFSPKSPDKAHLNLHINSLELGDSAVYFCASSQFSGGNQPQHFGDGTRLSIL.

This clonotype was found many times. V is TRBV6-2 or TRBV6-3 and J is TRBJ1-5, with no clear D. The CDR3 runs to 15 residues. Germline-derived CDR1 and CDR2 are MNHEY and SVGEGT. Trimming shortened V by 6 bases and J by 0 bases, and 12 bases separated the two germline ends. CDR3 in DNA: TGTGCCAGCAGACGGGGAGACTATAGCAATCAGCCCCAGCATTTT. Translation: CASRRGDYSNQPQHF.

In this sample, this clonotype turned up many times. V is TRBV12-3 or TRBV12-4 and J is TRBJ1-5; no clear D. The CDR3 is made up of 16 amino acids. V lost 3 bases and J lost 0, with 12 bases in between. The CDR3, as DNA: TGTGCCAGCAGTTTGTCCGGATTTTATAGCAATCAGCCCCAGCATTTT. It translates to CASSLSGFYSNQPQHF.

The chain couples TRBV2 to TRBJ2-5; D unresolved. The end of the DNA aligns better with TRBJ2-1, so the J call may be wrong. Looked up from germline, CDR1 is SNHLY and CDR2 is FYNNEI. The CDR3 totals 13 residues. The CDR3 sequence is CASRPDSYNEQFF. The CDR3 region has the DNA TGTGCCAGCAGGCCAGACTCCTACAATGAGCAGTTCTTC.

V usage is TRBV5-6 and J usage is TRBJ2-7; TRBD2 might be the D (6 bases). Trimming took off 0 bases at V and 1 base at J, with 20 bases between the two ends. The CDR3 sequence is 18 residues long. Germline V gene data show CDR1 as SGHDT and CDR2 as YYEEEE. CDR3 coding DNA: TGTGCCAGCAGCTTGGTAGAGGCGGGAAAATCTTCATCCTACGAGCAGTACTTC. Its protein is CASSLVEAGKSSSYEQYF.

The sample holds many counts of this clonotype. The chain links TRBV28 to TRBJ1-5, with no clear D. V was cut by 8 bases and J by 5 bases, with 16 bases left in between. The CDR3 consists of 14 residues. Looked up from germline, CDR1 is MDHEN and CDR2 is SYDVKM. The CDR3 nucleotides are TGTGCCAGCCGGGCCCTTTCGTACGATCAGCCCCAGCATTTT. It yields the protein CASRALSYDQPQHF.

This clonotype came up many times. The rearrangement uses TRBV20-1 and TRBJ2-5; D perhaps matches TRBD2 (5 bases). This CDR3 region has 11 residues. Trimming removed 6 bases at V and 5 bases at J, with 10 bases between. In germline, CDR1 is DFQATT, CDR2 SNEGSKA (reference sequence). CDR3 sequence (DNA): TGCAGTGCGGCGAGGGCGGAGACCCAGTACTTC. Amino acids: CSAARAETQYF.

This clonotype was detected a few times. The CDR3 DNA is TGTGCCTGGAGTGTACGGGGAGACAATGAGCAGTTCTTC. Residues: CAWSVRGDNEQFF. The V and J genes are TRBV30 and TRBJ2-1; tentative D call: TRBD2 (5 bases). V lost 0 bases and J 5 bases, leaving 8 bases between the germline ends. Germline V gene data show CDR1 as GTSNPN and CDR2 as SVGIG (reference sequence). The CDR3 runs to 13 residues.

This clonotype was seen repeatedly, ten times or more. This rearrangement joins TRBV29-1 to TRBJ1-5; D gene ambiguous. CDR3 length: 13 residues. The germline V gene encodes CDR1 SQVTM and CDR2 ANQGSEA. V lost 0 bases to trimming and J lost 4 bases, with 7 bases between them. The CDR3 DNA follows: TGCAGCGTTGAAGAGGGCAGGAATCAGCCCCAGCATTTT. Protein product: CSVEEGRNQPQHF.